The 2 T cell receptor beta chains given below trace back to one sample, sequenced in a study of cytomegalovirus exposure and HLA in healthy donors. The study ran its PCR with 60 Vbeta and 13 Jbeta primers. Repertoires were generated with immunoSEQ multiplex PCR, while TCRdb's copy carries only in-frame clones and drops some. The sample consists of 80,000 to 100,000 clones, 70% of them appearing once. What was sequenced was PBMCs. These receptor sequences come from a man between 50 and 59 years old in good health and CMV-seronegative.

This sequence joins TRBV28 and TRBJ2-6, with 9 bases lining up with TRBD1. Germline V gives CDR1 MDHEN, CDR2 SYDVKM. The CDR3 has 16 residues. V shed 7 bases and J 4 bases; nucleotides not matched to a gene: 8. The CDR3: CASNPGTGLGANVLTF. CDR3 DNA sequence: TGTGCCAGCAATCCCGGGACAGGGTTAGGGGCCAACGTCCTGACTTTC.

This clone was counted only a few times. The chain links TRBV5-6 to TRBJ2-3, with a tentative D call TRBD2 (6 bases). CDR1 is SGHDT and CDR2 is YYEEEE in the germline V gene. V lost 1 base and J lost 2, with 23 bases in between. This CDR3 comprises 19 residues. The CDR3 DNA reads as TGTGCCAGCAGCTTGTATTGGGGATGGGAGCGGGCGTCCACAGATACGCAGTATTTT. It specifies CASSLYWGWERASTDTQYF.